Following are 6 T cell receptor beta chains from one sample sequenced in a study of shared clonotypes between healthy human individuals. Sequenced by immunoSEQ multiplex PCR; TCRdb stores in-frame clones only, minus some. The table has about 690,000 clones, about 92% seen once. Sequencing was performed on memory CD8+ T cells from PBMCs. This sample's subset: CD45RO+ cells pooled with CCR7-negative TemRA cells. The source is a man between 18 and 35 years old in good health. Some clones in this sample may be carry-over from other donors' samples.

The CDR3 sequence is CASSLSLRDSRPGYTF. CDR3 coding DNA: TGTGCCAGCAGCTTATCTTTGAGGGACAGTCGACCGGGCTACACCTTC. The chain carries TRBV7-9 and TRBJ1-2; 7 bases map to TRBD1. This CDR3 has 16 residues. After removal of 2 bases from V and 8 bases from J, the junction contained 14 bases not matched to a gene. Germline CDR1 is SEHNR and CDR2 is FQNEAQ (reference sequence).

CDR3: CASSSGRDQSADTQYF. The CDR3 nucleotides read TGTGCCAGCAGTTCAGGCCGGGATCAGTCGGCAGATACGCAGTATTTT. The rearrangement joins TRBV28 to TRBJ2-3; perhaps TRBD2 as D (5 bases). Germline assignment: CDR1 MDHEN and CDR2 SYDVKM. This CDR3 is built from 16 residues. V shed 4 bases and J shed 4 bases, with 18 bases lying between them. Filled out from reference TRBV28 and TRBJ2-3, the complete variable domain reads DVKVTQSSRYLVKRTGEKVFLECVQDMDHENMFWYRQDPGLGLRLIYFSYDVKMKEKGDIPEGYSVSREKKERFSLILESASTNQTSMYLCASSSGRDQSADTQYFGPGTRLTVL.

V is TRBV14 and J is TRBJ2-2; D is uncertain. V lost 0 bases and J lost 5, with 16 bases in between. CDR3 size: 17 residues. The germline CDR1 and CDR2 sequences are SGHDN and FVKESK. CDR3 in DNA: TGTGCCAGCAGCCAAGAGATTTACGTGCCTCTAACCGGGGAGCTGTTTTTT. Translating it yields CASSQEIYVPLTGELFF.

The chain employs TRBV28 and TRBJ2-7, with 11 bases identical to TRBD2. This CDR3 has 15 residues. V dropped 8 bases and J dropped 5; count of bases not matched to a gene: 11. The germline CDR1 and CDR2 sequences are MDHEN and SYDVKM. CDR3 amino acids: CASWGLADLTDEQYF. Here the CDR3 DNA reads TGTGCCAGCTGGGGACTAGCGGATCTAACCGACGAGCAGTACTTC.

The J gene is TRBJ2-7, the V gene TRBV7-2; 7 bases map to TRBD2. Per the germline V gene, CDR1 is SGHTA and CDR2 is FQGNSA. Trimming cost V 2 bases and J 1 base; bases outside gene matches: 5. The CDR3 sequence is 15 residues long. The CDR3: CASSLTASGSYEQYF. The CDR3, as DNA: TGTGCCAGCAGCTTAACGGCTAGCGGTTCCTACGAGCAGTACTTC.

The V gene is TRBV28, the J gene TRBJ1-4, with TRBD1 as a possible D gene (5 bases). CDR3 length: 15 residues. The V gene's germline CDR1 is MDHEN and CDR2 SYDVKM. The germline V and J ends were trimmed by 3 bases and 5 bases, with 13 bases remaining between them. This chain's CDR3 is CASSLETGRNEKLFF. CDR3 nucleotides: TGTGCCAGCAGTTTGGAGACGGGACGAAATGAAAAACTGTTTTTT.